The 17 T cell receptor beta chains below were found in one sample sequenced in a study of T cells in Graves' hyperthyroidism and ophthalmopathy. Amplification of TCR beta CDR3 regions used RNA as the template. Primed by the HTBI set, a first-round RT-PCR was run on the TCR CDR3. TCRdb independently ran MiXCR on the multiplex PCR reads; one entry per CDR3 protein. This sample has a few hundred thousand distinct CDR3 sequences, with about 16% found just once. Sample: blood. Receptor source: a woman aged 55-69 years with Graves' ophthalmopathy.

This clonotype was found many times. The gene calls are TRBV27 and TRBJ2-5, with TRBD2 identical over 8 bases. Germline V gives CDR1 MNHEY, CDR2 SMNVEV (reference sequence). Trimming took 5 bases from V and 5 from J; bases not matched to a gene: 7. CDR3 size: 14 residues. CDR3 DNA: TGTGCCAGCAGTCCCCGGGGGGGGTTGGAGACCCAGTACTTC. This codes for CASSPRGGLETQYF.

This chain connects TRBV15 to TRBJ1-1, with a weak D call TRBD1 (5 bases). The length of the CDR3 is 12 residues. Trimming pared 1 base from V and 10 bases from J, leaving 10 bases between. Germline V gene data show CDR1 as LNHNV and CDR2 as YYDKDF (reference sequence). The CDR3 here is CATSRVGGPAFF. The CDR3 nucleotides read TGTGCCACCAGCAGAGTCGGGGGACCAGCTTTCTTT.

This clonotype was seen repeatedly, ten times or more. The chain links TRBV28 to TRBJ2-7, with 9 positions matching TRBD1. After removal of 6 bases from V and 3 bases from J, the junction contained 9 bases not matched to a gene. CDR3 size: 15 residues. Germline lookup yields CDR1 MDHEN and CDR2 SYDVKM. In DNA, the CDR3 is TGTGCCAGCAGCCGACCGGGACAGGGCCTCTACGAGCAGTACTTC. This translates into CASSRPGQGLYEQYF.

The gene calls are TRBV19 and TRBJ2-3, with D maybe TRBD2 (5 bases). Trimming removed 3 bases from V and 4 bases from J, with 14 bases in between. The CDR3 runs 15 residues. Per the germline V gene, CDR1 is LNHDA and CDR2 is SQIVND (reference sequence). The CDR3 DNA reads TGTGCCAGTAGTATGAGCGTGGAGCGGTCAGATACGCAGTATTTT. Translation gives CASSMSVERSDTQYF.

This clonotype was recorded at least ten times. The V call is TRBV11-2, the J call TRBJ2-3; 7 bases fit TRBD2. Germline CDR1 and CDR2: SGHAT and FQNNGV. CDR3 length equals 16 residues. The J segment lost 4 bases and the V segment lost 0 bases, leaving 7 bases of the junction unmatched. The CDR3 loop reads CASSLDVGGLADTQYF. DNA of the CDR3: TGTGCCAGCAGCTTAGATGTGGGAGGGTTGGCAGATACGCAGTATTTT.

This clonotype was detected many times. The V call is TRBV6-5, the J call TRBJ1-2; D is possibly TRBD1 (5 bases). CDR3 length equals 15 residues. Germline lookup yields CDR1 MNHEY and CDR2 SVGAGI. Trimming removed 2 bases from V and 6 bases from J, with 16 bases in between. CDR3 coding DNA: TGTGCCAGCAGTTACCGCCGCAGGGAGAAGAATGGCTACACCTTC. It translates to CASSYRRREKNGYTF.

V gene TRBV12-3 or TRBV12-4 combines with J gene TRBJ1-3; 9 positions agree with TRBD1. The CDR3 runs to 16 residues. Trimming took 7 bases from V and 0 from J; bases not matched to a gene: 7. DNA for the CDR3: TGTGCCAGCACCCGGGACAGGGTTTTCTCTGGAAACACCATATATTTT. It is translated as CASTRDRVFSGNTIYF.

This clonotype was counted many times. The rearrangement links TRBV2 to TRBJ2-7, with unresolved D. Germline V gene sequence: CDR1 SNHLY, CDR2 FYNNEI. V lost 9 bases to trimming and J lost 5 bases, with 11 bases between them. The CDR3 spans 11 residues. This CDR3 reads CASAHDNEQYF. Written as DNA, the CDR3 is TGTGCCAGTGCCCATGACAACGAGCAGTACTTC.

V is TRBV6-5 and J is TRBJ2-3; TRBD2 might be the D (6 bases). Germline CDR1 reads MNHEY; CDR2 reads SVGAGI. With 4 bases removed from V and 4 bases from J, the gap between germline ends came to 12 bases. The CDR3 has 14 amino acids. The CDR3 region is CASSSGTYADTQYF. The CDR3 DNA is TGTGCCAGCAGTTCCGGGACTTACGCAGATACGCAGTATTTT.

At least ten counts were recorded for this clonotype. This CDR3 is CASSSPGGNQPQHF. Written as DNA, the CDR3 is TGTGCCAGCAGTTCTCCGGGGGGGAATCAGCCCCAGCATTTT. This chain links TRBV28 with TRBJ1-5, with D possibly matching TRBD1 (5 bases). The CDR3 consists of 14 residues. Germline CDR1 reads MDHEN; CDR2 reads SYDVKM. V was trimmed by 4 bases and J by 4 bases, leaving 11 bases between them.

This clonotype was recorded many times. The CDR3 DNA follows: TGTGCCAGCAGCCACCGTCCGGAGCGGGGTGCCTACGAGCAGTACTTC. This gives the protein CASSHRPERGAYEQYF. V is TRBV3-1 and J is TRBJ2-7; 7 bases line up with TRBD2. The CDR3 extends over 16 amino acids. Germline V lookup: CDR1 LGHDT, CDR2 YNNKEL (reference sequence). V lost 3 bases to trimming and J lost 2 bases; unmatched junction nucleotides: 10.

This clonotype has at least ten counts. The V call is TRBV11-2, the J call TRBJ2-7, with D perhaps matching TRBD2 (6 bases). Per the germline V gene, CDR1 is SGHAT and CDR2 is FQNNGV. V was cut by 1 base and J by 1 base, with 11 bases left in between. The CDR3 sequence is 15 residues long. CDR3 nucleotide sequence: TGTGCCAGCAGCTTAGCCCTAGCGTTTTCCTACGAGCAGTACTTC. Amino acid sequence: CASSLALAFSYEQYF.

This clonotype was observed a handful of times. The chain recombines TRBV6-2 or TRBV6-3 with TRBJ2-7, with 8 nucleotides matching TRBD2. V lost 4 bases to trimming and J lost 6 bases; unmatched junction nucleotides: 14. Germline V gene lookup returns CDR1 MNHEY and CDR2 SVGEGT. The CDR3 contains 16 residues. CDR3 in amino acids: CASSSVGLAGLGEQYF. The CDR3 DNA sequence: TGTGCCAGCAGTTCGGTCGGGCTAGCGGGTCTCGGCGAGCAGTACTTC.

Comment on this clonotype: This may arise from a read error, as a much more abundant clone is one base away. This chain joins TRBV29-1 and TRBJ2-1; D not certain. Trimming pared 7 bases from V and 6 bases from J, leaving 16 bases between. CDR1 and CDR2 (germline): SQVTM, ANQGSEA. The CDR3 contains 13 residues. The chain's CDR3 is CSAGPEPSNEQFF. The CDR3 DNA sequence: TGCAGCGCTGGTCCCGAGCCCAGCAATGAGCAGTTCTTC.

The genes are TRBV7-8 and TRBJ2-1, with unresolved D. Per germline, CDR1 SGHVS and CDR2 FQNEAQ. Trimming left V 5 bases short and J 4 bases short, with 21 bases between. This CDR3 spans 17 amino acids. CDR3 DNA: TGTGCCAGCAGCCCACCCGTCGAAGAGTCCCCTTACAATGAGCAGTTCTTC. Residues: CASSPPVEESPYNEQFF.

This clonotype turned up a few times. The V call is TRBV6-2 or TRBV6-3, the J call TRBJ2-2, with D uncertain. Trimming removed 5 bases at V and 8 bases at J, with 15 bases between. From germline, CDR1 is MNHEY and CDR2 SVGEGT. This CDR3 contains 14 residues. The CDR3, as DNA: TGTGCCAGCAGTAAAAGCTCAAGAGCGGGGGAGCTGTTTTTT. As protein: CASSKSSRAGELFF.

The sample holds many counts of this clonotype. The chain joins TRBV6-1 to TRBJ2-7, with TRBD1 as a possible D gene (5 bases). The germline gives CDR1 MNHNS, CDR2 SASEGT. V lost 4 bases, J lost 3 bases, and 10 bases lay in between. This CDR3 spans 13 amino acids. DNA of the CDR3: TGTGCCAGCAGTGGTTACAGGAGCTACGAGCAGTACTTC. Residues: CASSGYRSYEQYF.